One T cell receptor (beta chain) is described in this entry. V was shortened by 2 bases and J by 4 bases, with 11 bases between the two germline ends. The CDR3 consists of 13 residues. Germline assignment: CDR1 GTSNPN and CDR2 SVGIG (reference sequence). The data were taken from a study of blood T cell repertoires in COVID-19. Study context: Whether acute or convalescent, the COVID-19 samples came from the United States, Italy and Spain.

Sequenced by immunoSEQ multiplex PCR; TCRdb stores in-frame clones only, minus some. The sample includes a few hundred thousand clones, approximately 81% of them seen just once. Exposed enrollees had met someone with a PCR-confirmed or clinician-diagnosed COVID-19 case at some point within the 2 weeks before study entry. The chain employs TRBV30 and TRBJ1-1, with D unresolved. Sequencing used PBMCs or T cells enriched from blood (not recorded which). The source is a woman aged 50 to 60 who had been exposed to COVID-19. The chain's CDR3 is CAWSPMTGTEAFF. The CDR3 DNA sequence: TGTGCCTGGAGTCCTATGACGGGCACTGAAGCTTTCTTT.